The 5 T cell receptor beta chains reported below all come from one sample, sequenced in a study of vaccination effects on CD4 cells after COVID-19. Their specific antigens are unknown. Here immunoSEQ multiplex PCR was the method, and the copy in TCRdb shows in-frame clones only, minus some. The sample holds around 37,000 clones, 65% to 75% seen once. Culturing for ten to eleven days preceded CD4+ T cell isolation. Specimen: CD4+ T cells from PBMCs cultured without peptide, collected before COVID-19 vaccination. The receptors shown here come from a human donor who received a COVID-19 vaccine.

V gene TRBV27 combines with J gene TRBJ2-2; D is perhaps TRBD2 (7 bases). The CDR3 runs 15 residues. V dropped 4 bases and J dropped 1 base, with 10 bases sitting between them. Per the germline V gene, CDR1 is MNHEY and CDR2 is SMNVEV (reference sequence). The CDR3 here is CASSWGGGNTGELFF. The CDR3 nucleotides are TGTGCCAGCAGTTGGGGGGGCGGGAACACCGGGGAGCTGTTTTTT.

V usage is TRBV19 and J usage is TRBJ2-1, with TRBD2 matching 13 bases. The CDR3 length is 14 residues. Trimming cost V 8 bases and J 7 bases; bases outside gene matches: 5. From germline, CDR1 is LNHDA and CDR2 SQIVND (reference sequence). The CDR3 sequence: CASGKGLAGNEQFF. The CDR3 bases are TGTGCCAGTGGCAAGGGACTAGCGGGAAATGAGCAGTTCTTC.

The J gene is TRBJ2-1, the V gene TRBV3-1 (or the pseudogene TRBV3-2); possibly TRBD2 for D (6 bases). Trimming shortened V by 4 bases and J by 2 bases, and 12 bases separated the two germline ends. The CDR3 sequence is 15 residues long. Germline values: CDR1 LGHDT, CDR2 YNNKEL (reference sequence). CDR3 DNA: TGTGCCAGCAGCCTGGATAGCGGTCCCTACAATGAGCAGTTCTTC. This sequence encodes CASSLDSGPYNEQFF.

The V and J genes are TRBV2 and TRBJ1-6, with D possibly being TRBD1 (5 bases). Germline CDR1 is SNHLY and CDR2 is FYNNEI. V dropped 3 bases and J dropped 9 bases, with 15 bases sitting between them. This CDR3 contains 15 residues. As DNA, the CDR3 is TGTGCCAGCAGTGATGGGAGGGTCGGGGGTTCACCCCTCCACTTT. It is translated as CASSDGRVGGSPLHF.

This clone occurred a few times. The CDR3 protein is CASSYAGTGINYGYTF. For the CDR3, the DNA is TGTGCCAGCAGTTACGCCGGGACAGGGATTAACTATGGCTACACCTTC. The chain couples TRBV6-2 or TRBV6-3 to TRBJ1-2; 9 bases align to TRBD1. The CDR3 runs to 16 residues. The V segment lost 2 bases and the J segment 1 base; nucleotides outside the gene matches: 5. The germline gives CDR1 MNHEY, CDR2 SVGEGT.